These 29 T cell receptor beta chains were sequenced from one sample in a study of blood T cell repertoires in COVID-19. Libraries were prepared by immunoSEQ multiplex PCR; TCRdb keeps only in-frame clonotypes and omits some of them. The sample lists around 290,000 clones, more than 80% seen once, with 1.1% in the top ten. The sample was PBMCs or T cells enriched from blood (not recorded which). All receptors come from a woman in her 30s who had recovered from COVID-19.

The chain uses TRBV7-9 and TRBJ1-4, with D possibly matching TRBD1 (6 bases). V was cut by 4 bases and J by 7 bases, with 13 bases left in between. Germline V gives CDR1 SEHNR, CDR2 FQNEAQ (reference sequence). The CDR3 loop spans 14 amino acids. CDR3 sequence reads: CASSSGGAPEKLFF. In nucleotides, the CDR3 is TGTGCCAGCAGCTCCGGGGGGGCCCCTGAAAAACTGTTTTTT.

The chain has TRBV5-6 and TRBJ2-2; TRBD1 aligns across 10 bases. This CDR3 region has 16 residues. The germline CDR1 and CDR2 sequences are SGHDT and YYEEEE. V lost 3 bases, J lost 8 bases, and 10 bases stayed unmatched. This CDR3 reads CASSSEGQGLMGELFF. The CDR3 DNA is TGTGCCAGCAGCTCCGAGGGACAGGGGCTTATGGGGGAGCTGTTTTTT.

V usage is TRBV4-2 and J usage is TRBJ1-4; D gene ambiguous. Trimming stripped 0 bases from V and 3 bases from J, with 11 bases between. The CDR3 totals 16 residues. Germline V CDR1 and CDR2: LGHNA, YNFKEQ. CDR3 in DNA: TGTGCCAGCAGCCAAGATGGTGCGGGCCCTAATGAAAAACTGTTTTTT. It codes for CASSQDGAGPNEKLFF.

The V and J genes are TRBV30 and TRBJ2-1; no definite D call. The CDR3 has 15 amino acids. The V and J ends lost 1 base and 8 bases respectively, with 18 bases between them. Germline lookup yields CDR1 GTSNPN and CDR2 SVGIG (reference sequence). CDR3 DNA: TGTGCCTGGAGTGGAAATTGGAGTCCGGCTGATGAGCAGTTCTTC. It codes for CAWSGNWSPADEQFF.

This clone was detected only once. V gene TRBV20-1 combines with J gene TRBJ2-2; possible D gene TRBD1, 6 bases. The V end was cut by 3 bases, the J end by 3 bases, with 14 bases between. The V gene's germline CDR1 is DFQATT and CDR2 SNEGSKA (reference sequence). This CDR3 has 15 residues. Written as DNA, the CDR3 is TGCAGTGCTAGTGGTACAGGGCTGTACACCGGGGAGCTGTTTTTT. This codes for CSASGTGLYTGELFF.

The chain has TRBV7-8 and TRBJ2-1; 10 nucleotides align to TRBD2. V trimming: 2 bases; J trimming: 5 bases; junction bases outside the gene matches: 6. CDR3 size: 16 residues. Germline V gene lookup returns CDR1 SGHVS and CDR2 FQNEAQ. CDR3 DNA: TGTGCCAGCAGCTTACGGGGGACTAGCGACCACAATGAGCAGTTCTTC. Protein: CASSLRGTSDHNEQFF.

The rearrangement joins TRBV19 to TRBJ1-3; D possibly corresponds to TRBD1 (5 bases). The germline V gene has CDR1 LNHDA and CDR2 SQIVND (reference sequence). V was cut by 2 bases and J by 2 bases, with 16 bases left in between. The CDR3 is 17 residues long. The CDR3 is CASSIIGHGITGNTIYF. The CDR3 nucleotides read TGTGCCAGTAGTATAATCGGACACGGCATTACTGGAAACACCATATATTTT.

Here the CDR3 DNA reads TGCGCCAGCAGTTCTCACGGAGACAATGAGCAGTTCTTC. It translates to CASSSHGDNEQFF. The chain employs TRBV10-1 and TRBJ2-1; no firm D call. Germline V lookup: CDR1 WNHNN, CDR2 SYGVQD (reference sequence). This CDR3 spans 13 amino acids. V was trimmed by 5 bases and J by 5 bases, leaving 10 bases between them.

The rearrangement links TRBV28 to TRBJ1-2, with 7 bases fitting TRBD1. Unmatched junction bases numbered 14, after V lost 3 bases and J lost 10 bases. Germline V lookup: CDR1 MDHEN, CDR2 SYDVKM. The CDR3 consists of 15 residues. CDR3 DNA sequence: TGTGCCAGCAGTTTGCGTCAGACAGGGTTTACAGACTACACCTTC. It encodes CASSLRQTGFTDYTF.

The chain uses TRBV7-2 and TRBJ2-1; D ambiguous. V lost 4 bases and J lost 10, with 14 bases in between. The CDR3 has 13 amino acids. The germline V gene encodes CDR1 SGHTA and CDR2 FQGNSA. The CDR3 reads CASSWSSSGEQFF. As DNA, the CDR3 is TGTGCCAGCAGCTGGAGTAGCTCCGGAGAGCAGTTCTTC.

This clone was seen only once. CDR3 sequence: CASSEALRGSGRALETQYF. CDR3 sequence (DNA): TGTGCCAGCAGTGAAGCGCTTCGGGGTAGCGGGAGGGCCTTGGAGACCCAGTACTTC. This rearrangement joins TRBV6-1 to TRBJ2-5, with TRBD2 matching over 11 bases. The CDR3 runs to 19 residues. Per the germline V gene, CDR1 is MNHNS and CDR2 is SASEGT. The trim removed 0 bases at V and 5 bases at J, leaving 14 bases unmatched.

This rearrangement joins TRBV3-1 (or the pseudogene TRBV3-2) to TRBJ1-1; 9 bases line up with TRBD1. Germline V gives CDR1 LGHDT, CDR2 YNNKEL (reference sequence). The CDR3 length is 13 residues. V trimming: 5 bases; J trimming: 11 bases; junction bases outside the gene matches: 9. The CDR3 reads CASSTRTGEGAFF. CDR3 coding DNA: TGTGCCAGCAGCACGAGGACAGGGGAAGGGGCTTTCTTT.

This rearrangement joins TRBV28 to TRBJ1-5; tentative D call: TRBD1 (5 bases). Germline CDR1 is MDHEN and CDR2 is SYDVKM. This CDR3 has 18 amino acids. V dropped 3 bases and J dropped 5 bases, with 23 bases sitting between them. This CDR3 is CASSFNRDAARGDQPQHF. The CDR3 DNA follows: TGTGCCAGCAGTTTCAACCGGGACGCAGCGCGGGGGGATCAGCCCCAGCATTTT.

The chain carries TRBV14 and TRBJ1-2; 8 bases align to TRBD1. Germline values: CDR1 SGHDN, CDR2 FVKESK. Germline trimming cut 4 bases from V and 8 bases from J; bases unmatched to any gene: 6. CDR3 length equals 13 residues. CDR3 bases: TGTGCCAGCAGCCCACATAACAGGGGGGGCTACACCTTC. Its translation: CASSPHNRGGYTF.

V and J are TRBV19 and TRBJ2-7; 7 bases fit TRBD2. The germline CDR1 and CDR2 sequences are LNHDA and SQIVND (reference sequence). This CDR3 has 15 amino acids. With 6 bases clipped from V and 0 bases from J, the junction kept 8 bases outside the gene matches. The CDR3 sequence: CASRVGGSNSYEQYF. DNA for the CDR3: TGTGCCAGTAGAGTGGGCGGGAGCAACTCCTACGAGCAGTACTTC. The variable domain in full, with the rest retrieved from reference TRBV19 and TRBJ2-7, is DGGITQSPKYLFRKEGQNVTLSCEQNLNHDAMYWYRQDPGQGLRLIYYSQIVNDFQKGDIAEGYSVSREKKESFPLTVTSAQKNPTAFYLCASRVGGSNSYEQYFGPGTRLTVT.

The chain links TRBV5-1 to TRBJ2-5, with D unclear. The CDR3 runs to 13 residues. Germline V gives CDR1 SGHRS, CDR2 YFSETQ. V was trimmed by 4 bases and J by 5 bases, leaving 12 bases between them. CDR3 sequence: CASSRREFETQYF. CDR3 DNA: TGCGCCAGCAGCCGGAGAGAGTTTGAGACCCAGTACTTC.

The CDR3 loop reads CASSLLALAGGYEQFF. The CDR3 nucleotides are TGTGCCAGCAGCTTATTAGCACTAGCGGGAGGATATGAGCAGTTCTTC. This chain connects TRBV7-2 to TRBJ2-1; TRBD2 aligns across 12 bases. The CDR3 runs 16 residues. CDR1 is SGHTA, CDR2 FQGNSA, per germline. J lost 8 bases, V lost 2 bases, and 7 bases had no gene match.

This clone was observed a handful of times. The chain has TRBV30 and TRBJ1-1; D is undetermined. Germline CDR1 is GTSNPN and CDR2 is SVGIG (reference sequence). This CDR3 contains 15 residues. V gave up 1 base and J gave up 0 bases, with 12 bases separating them. Written as DNA, the CDR3 is TGTGCCTGGAGTGGCGGTTGGCAGTTGAACACTGAAGCTTTCTTT. Translation: CAWSGGWQLNTEAFF.

This rearrangement joins TRBV11-1 to TRBJ2-5; a weak D match, TRBD2 (6 bases). V was pared by 3 bases and J by 1 base, with 15 bases between. Germline CDR1 and CDR2: SGHAT and FQDESV (reference sequence). The CDR3 contains 16 residues. This CDR3 is CASSFSGGVIQETQYF. The DNA of the CDR3 is TGTGCCAGCAGCTTTAGTGGCGGGGTGATCCAAGAGACCCAGTACTTC.

The gene calls are TRBV28 and TRBJ1-2; 7 bases are shared with TRBD1. With 5 bases clipped from V and 4 bases from J, the junction kept 16 bases outside the gene matches. The CDR3 totals 17 residues. Germline-derived CDR1 and CDR2 are MDHEN and SYDVKM. CDR3 loop: CASSPHGARQGGYGYTF. The CDR3 DNA follows: TGTGCCAGCAGTCCTCATGGGGCGCGACAGGGAGGCTATGGCTACACCTTC.

The chain joins TRBV5-6 to TRBJ2-1; D may be TRBD2 (5 bases). V lost 0 bases and J lost 0, with 10 bases in between. The CDR3 totals 16 residues. The germline CDR1 and CDR2 sequences are SGHDT and YYEEEE. The CDR3 nucleotides read TGTGCCAGCAGCTTGGCCGGGGTAATCTCCTACAATGAGCAGTTCTTC. Protein: CASSLAGVISYNEQFF.

This chain links TRBV5-1 with TRBJ1-4, with 7 bases fitting TRBD1. J lost 6 bases, V lost 4 bases, and 9 bases had no gene match. The CDR3 has 15 residues. CDR1 is SGHRS, CDR2 YFSETQ, per germline. The CDR3 spells CASSQGQVTDEKLFF. In DNA form, the CDR3 reads TGCGCCAGCAGCCAAGGACAGGTAACAGATGAAAAACTGTTTTTT.

The chain joins TRBV20-1 to TRBJ1-1, with D possibly being TRBD1 (6 bases). CDR1 is DFQATT, CDR2 SNEGSKA, per germline (reference sequence). V shed 3 bases and J shed 4 bases, with 18 bases lying between them. The CDR3 sequence is 15 residues long. The CDR3 reads CSASIAGHHTTEAFF. CDR3 in DNA: TGCAGTGCTAGTATAGCGGGACACCATACCACTGAAGCTTTCTTT.

The gene calls are TRBV15 and TRBJ2-5; possible D gene TRBD1, 7 bases. Germline V lookup: CDR1 LNHNV, CDR2 YYDKDF (reference sequence). This CDR3 comprises 14 residues. V lost 0 bases, J lost 3 bases, and 8 bases lay in between. The CDR3 is CATSRDRGEETQYF. The CDR3, as DNA: TGTGCCACCAGCAGAGACAGGGGGGAAGAGACCCAGTACTTC. Complete variable domain (other parts from reference TRBV15 and TRBJ2-5): DAMVIQNPRYQVTQFGKPVTLSCSQTLNHNVMYWYQQKSSQAPKLLFHYYDKDFNNEADTPDNFQSRRPNTSFCFLDIRSPGLGDTAMYLCATSRDRGEETQYFGPGTRLLVL.

This chain connects TRBV9 to TRBJ2-3, with 8 nucleotides matching TRBD2. CDR1 SGDLS and CDR2 YYNGEE come from the germline V gene. This CDR3 has 15 amino acids. The trim removed 1 base at V and 6 bases at J, leaving 7 bases unmatched. The CDR3 coding sequence is TGTGCCAGCAGCGTAACCCATAGCGGGATTGATACGCAGTATTTT. Its protein is CASSVTHSGIDTQYF.

The chain combines TRBV5-4 with TRBJ1-6; the D gene is possibly TRBD1 (6 bases). This CDR3 is built from 13 residues. With 4 bases removed from V and 6 bases from J, the gap between germline ends came to 8 bases. The germline V gene encodes CDR1 SGHNT and CDR2 YYREEE (reference sequence). The CDR3 protein is CASSMDSNSPLHF. CDR3 bases: TGTGCCAGCAGCATGGACAGTAATTCACCCCTCCACTTT.

The rearrangement links TRBV28 to TRBJ1-3, with D unresolved. In germline, CDR1 is MDHEN, CDR2 SYDVKM. The CDR3 length is 16 residues. V was trimmed by 2 bases and J by 2 bases, leaving 13 bases between them. In nucleotides, the CDR3 is TGTGCCAGCAGTTTAGCGAACGTTCTCCCTGGAAACACCATATATTTT. This codes for CASSLANVLPGNTIYF.

The CDR3 region has the DNA TGTGCCACCTCGCGGCGGGAGAACAATGAGCAGTTCTTC. Its protein product is CATSRRENNEQFF. The rearrangement uses TRBV28 and TRBJ2-1; 7 positions agree with TRBD2. CDR1 MDHEN and CDR2 SYDVKM come from the germline V gene. V was clipped by 10 bases and J by 5 bases; unmatched bases: 8. The length of the CDR3 is 13 residues.

This clone was picked up one time. The CDR3 DNA follows: TGTGCCAGCAGTGAGGGACTCGGTGGGGCCTACAATGAGCAGTTCTTC. Translating it yields CASSEGLGGAYNEQFF. This rearrangement joins TRBV2 to TRBJ2-1; possible D gene TRBD2, 6 bases. CDR3 length: 16 residues. Germline V CDR1 and CDR2: SNHLY, FYNNEI. Trimming shortened V by 3 bases and J by 2 bases, and 14 bases separated the two germline ends.